This T cell receptor beta chain was captured by sequencing in a study of T cell responses to AZD1222 COVID-19 vaccine. About this clone: What it binds is unknown.

CDR3 length: 12 residues. Deletions cut 9 bases from V and 3 bases from J, with 11 bases between. Germline values: CDR1 SNHLY, CDR2 FYNNEI. Method: immunoSEQ multiplex PCR; TCRdb's copy keeps in-frame clones and lacks some. The data show about 79,000 clones, 70% to 90% seen once. General study findings and limits: Spike as a whole was targeted by vaccine-associated CD4 TCRs, dominant at 160-218 and 743-854. Close to half of all spike-specific TCRs reportedly target regions of the variants that are unmutated. Among the donors, most were white British and more were female, and clonal diversity was possibly underestimated.

V gene TRBV2 combines with J gene TRBJ1-1; D ambiguous. The specimen was peripheral blood, collected on day 0 of AZD1222 vaccination. The TCR comes from an adult in good health. CDR3 DNA sequence: TGTGCCAGTAGTACCAGCGACACTGAAGCTTTCTTT. This encodes CASSTSDTEAFF.